This T cell receptor (beta chain) is from a study of regulatory T cells in long-lasting Graves disease. This CDR3 has 15 residues. The V and J ends lost 6 bases and 5 bases, in that order; junction bases with no gene match: 10. CDR1 and CDR2 (germline): SNHLY, FYNNEI. TCR beta libraries were built with iRepertoire HTBI primers and Arm-PCR of CDR3 regions. TCRdb recomputed calls from the multiplex PCR reads with MiXCR, one row per CDR3 protein. The sample has some 420,000 distinct CDR3 sequences, 22% seen once. Time point defined: persistent/refractory GD, antithyroid drugs over 5 years with positive TRAb. PBMC RNA was the source of the TCR library. The authors drew patients from an endocrinology department in Xi'an, China. This clonotype has at least ten counts.

The chain has TRBV2 and TRBJ2-5; 9 bases are a match to TRBD2. The receptor's source is a female donor with Graves disease. This specimen consisted of peripheral blood mononuclear cells (PBMCs), obtained when the disease was refractory, from a patient treated with antithyroid drugs. The CDR3 spells CASRSPRGGRETQYF. The CDR3 DNA is TGTGCCAGCAGATCACCGCGGGGGGGAAGGGAGACCCAGTACTTC.